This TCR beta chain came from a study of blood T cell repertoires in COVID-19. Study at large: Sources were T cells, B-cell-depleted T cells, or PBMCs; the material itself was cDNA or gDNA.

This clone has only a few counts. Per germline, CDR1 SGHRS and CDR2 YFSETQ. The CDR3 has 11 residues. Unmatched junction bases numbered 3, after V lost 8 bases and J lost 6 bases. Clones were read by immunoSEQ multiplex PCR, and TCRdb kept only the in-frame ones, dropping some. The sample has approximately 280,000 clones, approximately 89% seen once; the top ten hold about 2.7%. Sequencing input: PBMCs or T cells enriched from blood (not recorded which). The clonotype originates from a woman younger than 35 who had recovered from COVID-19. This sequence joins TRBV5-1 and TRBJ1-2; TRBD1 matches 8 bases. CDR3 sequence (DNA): TGCGCCAGTATACAGGGGGATGGCTACACCTTC. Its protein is CASIQGDGYTF.